This T cell receptor (beta chain) stems from a study of T cell responses to AZD1222 COVID-19 vaccine. This CDR3 is built from 15 residues. With 4 bases removed from V and 5 bases from J, the gap between germline ends came to 15 bases. Germline V gives CDR1 SNHLY, CDR2 FYNNEI. Measured with immunoSEQ multiplex PCR; TCRdb has only the in-frame clones, and not every one. Of fewer than 120,000 clones in the sample, 70% to 90% are singletons; the top ten hold approximately 3.5%. V is TRBV2 and J is TRBJ2-1; D gene ambiguous. This material consisted of peripheral blood, taken on day 0 of AZD1222 vaccination. The TCR comes from an adult in good health. The CDR3 here is CASSVGRQADNEQFF. In DNA form, the CDR3 reads TGTGCCAGCAGTGTAGGTCGGCAGGCCGACAATGAGCAGTTCTTC.